This T cell receptor beta chain was sequenced for a study of CD8+CD57+ T cells in acquired aplastic anemia (dated by TCRdb to between 2017 and 2018). Broadly, across the study: DNA extracted from sorted CD4+ and CD8+ cells had a mean of around 3.3 ug, with a range of roughly 0.2 to 27.4 ug. An average of approximately 10 million reads for CD4+ cells and 11.0 million reads for CD8+ cells was obtained from healthy donor samples. The study at large found these results: Roughly 30 CD8+ CDR3 sequences were found to be shared between patients and controls, but these sequences appeared to be highly expressed in patients and within the immunodominant clones of the patients. CD8+ Simpson's diversity did not differ significantly between patients and healthy controls (P=0.060).

Genomic DNA was used as template for profiling of TCR beta VDJ combinations and CDR3 sequences. TCR repertoire sequencing was run on an Illumina HiSeq 2000. In the original analysis: TRBV/TRBJ rearrangement plots, CDR3 size and DJ length profiles, and Simpson's diversity index were used to assess repertoires. The most abundant DNA sequence in the deep sequencing data was defined as the immunodominant clone. CDR3 amino acid sequences were checked for sharing between subjects and were compared against published repertoires and the VDJdb database. Starting from the raw public reads, TCRdb applied fastp trimming at Q25, assembled clones with MiXCR and retained in-frame beta chains. Under each unique CDR3 protein, matching rows form one entry showing the most common genes and DNA. What appears here as the V and J calls and clone size reflects TCRdb's work, not the paper's. Recorded for this sample are about 170,000 distinct CDR3 sequences; approximately 60% of them occurred a single time. The top ten clones comprise less than 55% of the sample.

In its sample, this clonotype was seen a few times. It lacks a known antigen. No qualities accompany the bases; no much larger clone lies one base away. The CDR3 measures 11 amino acids from cysteine to phenylalanine. Just the 33-base CDR3 DNA is kept, in frame starting at base 1. Per the germline V gene, MNHNS is the CDR1 and SASEGT is the CDR2. The germline ends are 9 bases apart after V is trimmed by 6 bases and J by 6 bases. The study deep-sequenced TCR repertoires of sorted CD4+ and CD8+ blood T cells from severe aplastic anemia patients and healthy subjects. Ficoll-Paque density gradient centrifugation was used to isolate peripheral blood mononuclear cells. Before DNA extraction, CD4+ and CD8+ T cells were sorted by FACS or by magnetic beads.

Sequencing input: sorted CD4+, CD8+, or CD8+CD57+ T cells (not recorded which) from PBMCs. This receptor was obtained from a human donor in good health. Recombination connected TRBV6-1 to TRBJ2-7; no D segment can be confidently identified. Here the CDR3 is given as CASSVTTEQYF. The nucleotide sequence is given as TGTGCCAGCAGCGTGACCACCGAGCAGTACTTC.